These 25 T cell receptor beta chains were sequenced from one sample in a study of cytomegalovirus exposure and HLA in healthy donors. The table came from immunoSEQ multiplex PCR; TCRdb's copy has only in-frame clones and leaves some out. The profile shows more than 140,000 clones, roughly 91% of them singletons. The sample was PBMCs. These receptors were obtained from a woman aged 18-30 years in good health and CMV-seropositive.

V is TRBV4-1 and J is TRBJ2-7; 13 bases agree with TRBD2. CDR3 length: 15 amino acids. Germline trimming cut 1 base from V and 6 bases from J; bases unmatched to any gene: 3. Germline-derived CDR1 and CDR2 are MGHRA and YSYEKL. The CDR3 region has the DNA TGCGCCAGCAGCCAAGTGACTAGCGGGAGGCCCGAGCAGTACTTC. Translating gives CASSQVTSGRPEQYF.

The chain recombines TRBV18 with TRBJ1-1, with 7 bases that match TRBD1. The CDR3 has 14 residues. V dropped 7 bases and J dropped 1; count of bases not matched to a gene: 6. Germline V gene data show CDR1 as KGHSH and CDR2 as LQKENI. The CDR3 protein is CASFPTGWNTEAFF. In DNA form, the CDR3 reads TGTGCCAGCTTTCCGACAGGGTGGAACACTGAAGCTTTCTTT.

This clone was seen just once. A junction boundary mismatches the germline segment, possibly from a read error. The chain uses TRBV7-7 and TRBJ2-1; the match to TRBD2 covers 12 bases. Germline V CDR1 and CDR2: SSHAT, FNYEAQ (reference sequence). CDR3 length: 17 amino acids. CDR3 in DNA: TGTGCTAGCAGCTTAGCTGTCGGGACTAGCGGGTTCAATGAGCAGTTCTTC. This translates into CASSLAVGTSGFNEQFF.

The chain combines TRBV5-4 with TRBJ2-3; tentative D call: TRBD2 (5 bases). V gave up 4 bases and J gave up 0 bases, with 9 bases separating them. The CDR3 length is 14 residues. Germline V CDR1 and CDR2: SGHNT, YYREEE (reference sequence). The CDR3 protein is CASSERTSTDTQYF. The CDR3 DNA reads as TGTGCCAGCAGCGAACGGACTAGCACAGATACGCAGTATTTT.

This clone was detected a few times. The rearrangement joins TRBV27 to TRBJ1-5; D might be TRBD1 (5 bases). CDR1 and CDR2 (germline): MNHEY, SMNVEV (reference sequence). The ends were cut back, 3 bases at V and 4 bases at J, with 13 bases in the middle. This CDR3 contains 15 residues. The CDR3 region is CASSFTQGENQPQHF. CDR3 DNA: TGTGCCAGCAGTTTCACCCAGGGTGAGAATCAGCCCCAGCATTTT.

The chain carries TRBV28 and TRBJ1-5, with TRBD1 matching 7 bases. CDR1 is MDHEN, CDR2 SYDVKM, per germline. Trimming cost V 5 bases and J 6 bases; bases outside gene matches: 13. The CDR3 contains 16 residues. The chain's CDR3 is CASSLSVGTVFQPQHF. The DNA of the CDR3 is TGTGCCAGCAGTCTGAGTGTGGGGACAGTTTTTCAGCCCCAGCATTTT. Full variable domain (outside the CDR3, taken from reference TRBV28 and TRBJ1-5): DVKVTQSSRYLVKRTGEKVFLECVQDMDHENMFWYRQDPGLGLRLIYFSYDVKMKEKGDIPEGYSVSREKKERFSLILESASTNQTSMYLCASSLSVGTVFQPQHFGDGTRLSIL.

V and J are TRBV19 and TRBJ2-7, with TRBD1 matching 8 bases. The CDR3 extends over 15 amino acids. Germline V lookup: CDR1 LNHDA, CDR2 SQIVND (reference sequence). Trimming removed 5 bases from V and 2 bases from J; junction bases left unmatched: 8. This CDR3 is CASSGRPGQAYEQYF. The DNA of the CDR3 is TGTGCCAGTAGTGGTCGACCGGGACAGGCCTACGAGCAGTACTTC.

This clone has a single count. The J gene is TRBJ1-5, the V gene TRBV6-5; possibly TRBD1 for D (5 bases). CDR1 and CDR2 from the germline V gene are MNHEY and SVGAGI. V lost 6 bases, J lost 2 bases, and 14 bases lay in between. The CDR3 has 15 amino acids. This CDR3 reads CASSLGPTGNQPQHF. CDR3 in DNA: TGTGCCAGCAGCCTGGGGCCGACAGGCAATCAGCCCCAGCATTTT.

This chain joins TRBV27 and TRBJ2-2; maybe TRBD2 (5 bases). This CDR3 has 16 amino acids. V was clipped by 5 bases and J by 6 bases, with 19 bases between them. The V gene's germline CDR1 is MNHEY and CDR2 SMNVEV (reference sequence). For the CDR3, the DNA is TGTGCCAGCAGTAAGGACTCGACTATCAAATCCGGGGAGCTGTTTTTT. It yields the protein CASSKDSTIKSGELFF.

The J gene is TRBJ1-4, the V gene TRBV12-5; 9 nucleotides align to TRBD1. Unmatched junction bases numbered 9, after V lost 0 bases and J lost 7 bases. The CDR3 has 17 amino acids. The germline CDR1 and CDR2 sequences are LGHNT and FRNRAP. CDR3 DNA sequence: TGTGCTAGTGGTTTGGTACAGAGGACAGGGGCTAGTGAAAAACTGTTTTTT. It is translated as CASGLVQRTGASEKLFF. The full variable domain, with the rest looked up from reference TRBV12-5 and TRBJ1-4, is DARVTQTPRHKVTEMGQEVTMRCQPILGHNTVFWYRQTMMQGLELLAYFRNRAPLDDSGMPKDRFSAEMPDATLATLKIQPSEPRDSAVYFCASGLVQRTGASEKLFFGSGTQLSVL.

The J gene is TRBJ2-7, the V gene TRBV9; 7 nucleotides agree with TRBD2. V dropped 0 bases and J dropped 2; count of bases not matched to a gene: 5. Germline V lookup: CDR1 SGDLS, CDR2 YYNGEE. The length of the CDR3 is 15 residues. The CDR3 sequence: CASSVGLADAYEQYF. The CDR3, as DNA: TGTGCCAGCAGCGTAGGCCTAGCGGATGCCTACGAGCAGTACTTC. Variable domain in full (rest from reference TRBV9 and TRBJ2-7): DSGVTQTPKHLITATGQRVTLRCSPRSGDLSVYWYQQSLDQGLQFLIQYYNGEERAKGNILERFSAQQFPDLHSELNLSSLELGDSALYFCASSVGLADAYEQYFGPGTRLTVT.

This chain joins TRBV5-5 and TRBJ1-1; 7 bases match TRBD1. Germline V gene data show CDR1 as SGHKS and CDR2 as YYEKEE (reference sequence). The CDR3 spans 13 residues. Trimming cost V 5 bases and J 3 bases; bases outside gene matches: 4. The CDR3 protein is CASRLGGYTEAFF. Here the CDR3 DNA reads TGTGCCAGCAGGTTAGGGGGCTACACTGAAGCTTTCTTT.

Written as DNA, the CDR3 is TGTGCCAGCAGCTTAGATTTATATCAGCCCCAGCATTTT. Residues: CASSLDLYQPQHF. This rearrangement joins TRBV11-3 to TRBJ1-5; D is ambiguous. Germline CDR1 and CDR2: SGHNT and YENEEA. V was clipped by 0 bases and J by 5 bases, with 5 bases between them. This CDR3 is 13 amino acids long.

This clone showed up just a few times. The chain employs TRBV28 and TRBJ1-5; a possible D gene is TRBD1 (5 bases). In germline, CDR1 is MDHEN, CDR2 SYDVKM. The CDR3 is 12 residues long. V was shortened by 7 bases and J by 15 bases, with 19 bases between the two germline ends. CDR3 DNA sequence: TGTGCCAGCACCCTGGAAGGACACAACCCGCATTTT. This sequence encodes CASTLEGHNPHF. Filled out from reference TRBV28 and TRBJ1-5, the complete variable domain reads DVKVTQSSRYLVKRTGEKVFLECVQDMDHENMFWYRQDPGLGLRLIYFSYDVKMKEKGDIPEGYSVSREKKERFSLILESASTNQTSMYLCASTLEGHNPHFGDGTRLSIL.

Written as DNA, the CDR3 is TGTGCCAGCATCTCCCAGGACTGGACAGATACGCAGTATTTT. Protein: CASISQDWTDTQYF. The chain uses TRBV2 and TRBJ2-3; D might be TRBD2 (5 bases). The CDR3 is 14 residues long. V was cut by 7 bases and J by 3 bases, with 14 bases left in between. Germline values: CDR1 SNHLY, CDR2 FYNNEI.

This chain links TRBV5-1 with TRBJ2-3; 9 bases are shared with TRBD1. The CDR3 runs 15 residues. Losses at the gene ends were 0 bases for V and 1 base for J; bases not matched to a gene: 0. The V gene's germline CDR1 is SGHRS and CDR2 YFSETQ. CDR3 bases: TGCGCCAGCAGCTTGGGGACAGGGGGCACAGATACGCAGTATTTT. Translated: CASSLGTGGTDTQYF.

The chain recombines TRBV4-1 with TRBJ1-5; no clear D gene. Germline values: CDR1 MGHRA, CDR2 YSYEKL. This CDR3 region has 15 residues. With 3 bases removed from V and 1 base from J, the gap between germline ends came to 10 bases. In DNA, the CDR3 is TGCGCCAGCAGCCATTCAGACGGGAGCAATCAGCCCCAGCATTTT. Amino acid sequence: CASSHSDGSNQPQHF.

This chain uses TRBV30 with TRBJ2-3; TRBD2 matches 11 bases. There are 17 residues in the CDR3. Trimming took 0 bases from V and 4 from J; bases not matched to a gene: 9. Germline V gene data show CDR1 as GTSNPN and CDR2 as SVGIG (reference sequence). CDR3 amino acids: CAWSVGRTSGQPDTQYF. The DNA of the CDR3 is TGTGCCTGGAGTGTAGGCCGGACTAGCGGGCAACCAGATACGCAGTATTTT.

The CDR3 spells CASSLGTGYGTNEKLFF. CDR3 sequence (DNA): TGTGCCAGCAGCTTAGGGACAGGGTACGGGACTAATGAAAAACTGTTTTTT. The V call is TRBV11-2, the J call TRBJ1-4, with 8 bases fitting TRBD1. This CDR3 spans 17 amino acids. From germline, CDR1 is SGHAT and CDR2 FQNNGV. V trimming: 1 base; J trimming: 2 bases; junction bases outside the gene matches: 6.

CDR3 loop: CASREGFQGDYEQYF. In DNA form, the CDR3 reads TGCGCCAGCAGGGAGGGATTTCAGGGGGACTACGAGCAGTACTTC. The chain recombines TRBV5-1 with TRBJ2-7, with D possibly being TRBD1 (7 bases). Looked up from germline, CDR1 is SGHRS and CDR2 is YFSETQ. Trimming pared 5 bases from V and 3 bases from J, leaving 18 bases between. The CDR3 has 15 residues. Together with reference TRBV5-1 and TRBJ2-7, the CDR3 gives the full variable domain: KAGVTQTPRYLIKTRGQQVTLSCSPISGHRSVSWYQQTPGQGLQFLFEYFSETQRNKGNFPGRFSGRQFSNSRSEMNVSTLELGDSALYLCASREGFQGDYEQYFGPGTRLTVT.

This clone has a single count. The chain combines TRBV30 with TRBJ1-2; a possible D gene is TRBD1 (5 bases). V lost 1 base, J lost 5 bases, and 29 bases lay in between. This CDR3 is 19 amino acids long. Germline CDR1 and CDR2: GTSNPN and SVGIG (reference sequence). The CDR3 loop is CAWSATKTGPQGGIYGYTF. The CDR3 nucleotides read TGTGCCTGGAGTGCAACCAAGACCGGGCCTCAGGGCGGGATTTATGGCTACACCTTC.

This chain joins TRBV7-9 and TRBJ1-2, with TRBD1 matching over 7 bases. V lost 2 bases and J lost 3; bases outside the gene matches: 6. The CDR3 contains 15 residues. Germline V CDR1 and CDR2: SEHNR, FQNEAQ (reference sequence). This CDR3 is CASSLTTGLDYGYTF. The CDR3 DNA is TGTGCCAGCAGCTTAACGACAGGGCTGGACTATGGCTACACCTTC.

The chain couples TRBV5-1 to TRBJ2-1, with D perhaps TRBD2 (6 bases). V was clipped by 7 bases and J by 0 bases, with 8 bases between them. CDR3 length: 13 residues. The germline V gene encodes CDR1 SGHRS and CDR2 YFSETQ. The CDR3 region is CASAGGSYNEQFF. DNA of the CDR3: TGCGCCAGCGCCGGGGGCTCCTACAATGAGCAGTTCTTC.

The V and J genes are TRBV10-3 and TRBJ1-1; 7 positions agree with TRBD1. The CDR3 sequence is 13 residues long. Germline CDR1 and CDR2: ENHRY and SYGVKD. V shed 11 bases, J shed 1 base, and the junction held 7 bases outside the gene matches. CDR3 in DNA: TGTGCCGCCATTAACAGGGGGAACACTGAAGCTTTCTTT. Translating it yields CAAINRGNTEAFF.

The chain joins TRBV19 to TRBJ2-2; D is unclear. Trimming took off 5 bases at V and 1 base at J, with 5 bases between the two ends. The CDR3 contains 13 residues. CDR1 is LNHDA, CDR2 SQIVND, per germline (reference sequence). DNA for the CDR3: TGTGCCAGTAGTCGCGTGAACACCGGGGAGCTGTTTTTT. As protein: CASSRVNTGELFF.